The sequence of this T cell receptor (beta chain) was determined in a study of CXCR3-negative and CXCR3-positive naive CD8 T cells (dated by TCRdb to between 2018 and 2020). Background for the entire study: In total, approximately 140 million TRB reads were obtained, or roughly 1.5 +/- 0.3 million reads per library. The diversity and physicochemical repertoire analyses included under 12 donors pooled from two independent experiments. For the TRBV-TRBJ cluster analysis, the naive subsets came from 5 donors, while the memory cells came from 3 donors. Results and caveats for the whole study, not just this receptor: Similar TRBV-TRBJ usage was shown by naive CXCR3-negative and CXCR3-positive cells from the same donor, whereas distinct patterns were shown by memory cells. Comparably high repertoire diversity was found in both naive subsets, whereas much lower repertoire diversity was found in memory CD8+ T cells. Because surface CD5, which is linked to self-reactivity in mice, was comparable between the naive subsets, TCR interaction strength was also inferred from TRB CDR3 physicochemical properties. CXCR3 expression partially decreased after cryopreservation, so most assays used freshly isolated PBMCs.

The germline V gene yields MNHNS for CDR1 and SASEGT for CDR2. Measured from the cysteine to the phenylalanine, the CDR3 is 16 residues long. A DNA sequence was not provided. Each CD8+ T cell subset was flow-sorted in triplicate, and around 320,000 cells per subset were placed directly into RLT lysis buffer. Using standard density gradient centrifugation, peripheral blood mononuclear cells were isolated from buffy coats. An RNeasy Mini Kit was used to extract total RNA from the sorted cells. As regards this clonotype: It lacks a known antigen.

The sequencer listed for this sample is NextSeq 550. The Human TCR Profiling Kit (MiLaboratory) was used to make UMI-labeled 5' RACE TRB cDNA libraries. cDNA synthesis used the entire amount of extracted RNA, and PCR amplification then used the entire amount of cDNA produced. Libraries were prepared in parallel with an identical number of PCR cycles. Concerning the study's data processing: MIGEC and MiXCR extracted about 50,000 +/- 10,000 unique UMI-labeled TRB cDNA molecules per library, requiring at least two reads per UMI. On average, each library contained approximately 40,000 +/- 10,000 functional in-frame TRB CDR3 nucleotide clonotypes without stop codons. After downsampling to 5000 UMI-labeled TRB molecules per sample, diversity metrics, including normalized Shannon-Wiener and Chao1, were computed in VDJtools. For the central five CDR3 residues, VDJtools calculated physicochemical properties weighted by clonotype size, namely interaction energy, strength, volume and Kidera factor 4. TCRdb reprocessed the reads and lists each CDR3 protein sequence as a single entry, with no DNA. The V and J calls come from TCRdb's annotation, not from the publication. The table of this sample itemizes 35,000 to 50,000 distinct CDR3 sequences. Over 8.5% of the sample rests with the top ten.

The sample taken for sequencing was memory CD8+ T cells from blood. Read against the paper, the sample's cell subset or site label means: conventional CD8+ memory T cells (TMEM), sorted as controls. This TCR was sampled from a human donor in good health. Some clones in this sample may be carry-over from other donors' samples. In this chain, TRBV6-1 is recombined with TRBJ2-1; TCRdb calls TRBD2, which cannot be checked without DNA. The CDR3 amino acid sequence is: CASTSPRLAGNNEQFF.